This T cell receptor (beta chain) comes out of a study of cytomegalovirus exposure and HLA in healthy donors. This CDR3 region has 16 residues. V was pared by 4 bases and J by 5 bases, with 21 bases between. Germline CDR1 reads LGHNA; CDR2 reads YNFKEQ. About this clone itself: Its target is unknown. Other DNA sequences in the sample encode the same CDR3.

Findings and caveats of the study: Later on, analysis showed that most CMV-associated TCR beta chains appeared to be HLA-restricted.

Use of 60 Vbeta and 13 Jbeta primers characterized the PCR. The assay was immunoSEQ multiplex PCR, and TCRdb's table has in-frame clones only and misses some. The table has about 250,000 clones, around 80% seen once. The TCR sequence derives from a boy between 10 and 17 years old in good health and CMV-seronegative. Sequenced: PBMCs. The rearrangement joins TRBV4-2 to TRBJ2-7; possible D gene TRBD2, 6 bases. The CDR3 protein is CASSRRAGGVLNEQYF. The CDR3 region has the DNA TGTGCCAGCAGCCGTCGAGCAGGAGGGGTGCTCAACGAGCAGTACTTC.